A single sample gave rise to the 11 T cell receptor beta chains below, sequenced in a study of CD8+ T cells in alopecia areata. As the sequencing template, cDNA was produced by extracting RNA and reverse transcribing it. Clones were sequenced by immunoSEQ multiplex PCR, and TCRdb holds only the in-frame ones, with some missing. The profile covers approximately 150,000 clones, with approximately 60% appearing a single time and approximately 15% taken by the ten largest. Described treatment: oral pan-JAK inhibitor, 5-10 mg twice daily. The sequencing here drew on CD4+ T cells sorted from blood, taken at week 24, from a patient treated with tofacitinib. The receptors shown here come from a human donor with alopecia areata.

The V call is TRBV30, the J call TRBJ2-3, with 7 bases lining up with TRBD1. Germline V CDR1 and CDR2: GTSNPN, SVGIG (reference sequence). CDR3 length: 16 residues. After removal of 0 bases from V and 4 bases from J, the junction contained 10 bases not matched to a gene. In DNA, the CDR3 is TGTGCCTGGAGTGTACAGGACAGGATTATTGCAGATACGCAGTATTTT. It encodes CAWSVQDRIIADTQYF. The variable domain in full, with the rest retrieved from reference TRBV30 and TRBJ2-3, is SQTIHQWPATLVQPVGSPLSLECTVEGTSNPNLYWYRQAAGRGLQLLFYSVGIGQISSEVPQNLSASRPQDRQFILSSKKLLLSDSGFYLCAWSVQDRIIADTQYFGPGTRLTVL.

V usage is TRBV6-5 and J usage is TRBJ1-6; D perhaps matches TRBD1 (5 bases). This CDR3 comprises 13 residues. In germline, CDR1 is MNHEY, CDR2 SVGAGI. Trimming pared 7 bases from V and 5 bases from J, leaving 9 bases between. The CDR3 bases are TGTGCCAGCAAGGGGCAGCATAATTCACCCCTCCACTTT. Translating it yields CASKGQHNSPLHF.

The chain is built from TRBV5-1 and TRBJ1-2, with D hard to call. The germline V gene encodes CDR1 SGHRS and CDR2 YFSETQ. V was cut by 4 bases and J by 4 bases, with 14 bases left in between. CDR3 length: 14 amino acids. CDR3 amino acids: CASSDGGSSYGYTF. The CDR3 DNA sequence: TGCGCCAGCAGCGACGGAGGGTCCAGCTATGGCTACACCTTC.

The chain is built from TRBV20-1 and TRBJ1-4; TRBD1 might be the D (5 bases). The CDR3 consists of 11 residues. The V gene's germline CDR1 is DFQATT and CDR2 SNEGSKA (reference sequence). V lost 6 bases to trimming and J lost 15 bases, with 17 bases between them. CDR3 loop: CSAILRGEMFF. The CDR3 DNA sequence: TGCAGTGCCATATTGAGGGGTGAGATGTTTTTT.

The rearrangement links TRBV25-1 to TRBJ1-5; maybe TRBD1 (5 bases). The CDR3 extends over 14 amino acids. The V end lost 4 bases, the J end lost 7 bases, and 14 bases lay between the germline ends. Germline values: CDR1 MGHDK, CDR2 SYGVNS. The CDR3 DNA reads TGTGCCAGCAGTGCTGCAGGGAGCACGCAGCCCCAGCATTTT. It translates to CASSAAGSTQPQHF. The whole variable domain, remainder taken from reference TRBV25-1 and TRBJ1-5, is EADIYQTPRYLVIGTGKKITLECSQTMGHDKMYWYQQDPGMELHLIHYSYGVNSTEKGDLSSESTVSRIRTEHFPLTLESARPSHTSQYLCASSAAGSTQPQHFGDGTRLSIL.

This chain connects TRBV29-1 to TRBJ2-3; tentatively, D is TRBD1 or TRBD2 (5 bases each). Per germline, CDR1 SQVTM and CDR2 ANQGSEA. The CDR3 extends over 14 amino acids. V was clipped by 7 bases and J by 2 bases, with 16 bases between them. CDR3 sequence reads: CSGDTGTTTDTQYF. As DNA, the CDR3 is TGCAGCGGAGACACCGGGACCACCACAGATACGCAGTATTTT.

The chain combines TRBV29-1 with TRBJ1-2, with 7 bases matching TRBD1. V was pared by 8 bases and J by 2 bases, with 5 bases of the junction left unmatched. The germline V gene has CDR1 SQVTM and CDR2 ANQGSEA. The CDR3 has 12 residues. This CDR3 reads CSTQDRNYGYTF. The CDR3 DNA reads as TGCAGCACCCAGGACAGGAACTATGGCTACACCTTC.

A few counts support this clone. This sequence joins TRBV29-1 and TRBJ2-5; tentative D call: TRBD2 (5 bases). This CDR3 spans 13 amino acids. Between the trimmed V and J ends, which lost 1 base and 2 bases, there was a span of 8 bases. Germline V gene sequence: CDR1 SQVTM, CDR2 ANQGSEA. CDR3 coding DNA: TGCAGCGTTGAAGGCCGGGGTCAAGAGACCCAGTACTTC. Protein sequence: CSVEGRGQETQYF.

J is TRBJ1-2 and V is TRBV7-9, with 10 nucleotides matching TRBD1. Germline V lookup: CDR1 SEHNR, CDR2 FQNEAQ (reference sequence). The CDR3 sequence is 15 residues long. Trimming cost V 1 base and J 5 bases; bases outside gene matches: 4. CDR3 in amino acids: CASSLGTGGGYGYTF. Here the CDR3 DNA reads TGTGCCAGCAGCTTAGGGACAGGGGGAGGTTATGGCTACACCTTC.

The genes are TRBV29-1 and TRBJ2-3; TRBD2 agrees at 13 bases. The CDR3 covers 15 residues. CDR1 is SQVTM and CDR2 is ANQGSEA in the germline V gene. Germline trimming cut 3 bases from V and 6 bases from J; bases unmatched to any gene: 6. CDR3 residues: CSVDGLAGVGDTQYF. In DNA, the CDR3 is TGCAGCGTTGATGGACTAGCGGGGGTCGGGGATACGCAGTATTTT.

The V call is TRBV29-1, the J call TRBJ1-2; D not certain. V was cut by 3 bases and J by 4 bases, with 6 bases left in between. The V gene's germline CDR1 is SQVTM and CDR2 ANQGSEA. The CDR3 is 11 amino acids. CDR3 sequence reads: CSVDGSYGYTF. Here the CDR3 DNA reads TGCAGCGTTGACGGCAGCTATGGCTACACCTTC.